Below, one TCR beta chain is given with its context. Its antigen remains unknown. TCRdb's table, derived via immunoSEQ multiplex PCR, lists solely in-frame clones and lacks some. The data contain about 2 million clones, about 95% of them singletons. This sample is part of a study of shared clonotypes between healthy human individuals. At the level of the study: The study used three CD4 naive, three CD4 memory, two CD8 naive and one CD8 memory plate per donor.

Per germline, CDR1 SNHLY and CDR2 FYNNEI. This CDR3 is 14 amino acids long. Unmatched junction bases numbered 7, after V lost 6 bases and J lost 3 bases. The naive CD8 fraction comprised CD45RO-negative cells positively selected for CCR7 and excluded terminally differentiated effector memory CD45RA+ cells. Study results and limitations: Generation probability values for non-shared clonotypes were lower than those for clonotypes shared by all four donors.

This clonotype was sampled from a man aged 18 to 29 in good health. The sequenced sample consisted of naive CD8+ T cells sorted from blood. This rearrangement joins TRBV2 to TRBJ2-7, with 8 bases aligning to TRBD1. The CDR3 loop reads CASRSEDRVYEQYF. The CDR3 nucleotides read TGTGCCAGCAGAAGCGAGGACAGGGTCTACGAGCAGTACTTC.